The 24 T cell receptor beta chains listed next were all sequenced from one sample in a study of T cell repertoires in cytomegalovirus infection. TCRdb independently ran MiXCR on the reads; one entry per CDR3 protein. The sample contains approximately 500,000 distinct CDR3 sequences, 15% to 20% of which appear only once. The sample was CD8+ T cells from PBMCs. These receptor sequences come from a human donor in good health (CMV status not recorded). Some clones in this sample may be carry-over from other donors' samples.

The chain links TRBV7-9 to TRBJ1-1; 7 bases agree with TRBD1. In germline, CDR1 is SEHNR, CDR2 FQNEAQ (reference sequence). This CDR3 is 13 amino acids long. The J segment lost 7 bases and the V segment lost 5 bases, leaving 7 bases of the junction unmatched. The CDR3 bases are TGTGCCAGCAGCCTAGGGACAGTAAATGAAGCTTTCTTT. This codes for CASSLGTVNEAFF.

Comments on this clonotype: Because it lacks the conserved phenylalanine or tryptophan at the end, this CDR3 is likely a read error. The chain is built from TRBV7-2 and TRBJ2-5, with 13 bases identical to TRBD2. Germline CDR1 and CDR2: SGHTA and FQGNSA. The CDR3 spans 16 residues. The ends lost 3 bases at V and 3 bases at J; junction bases unmatched: 4. The CDR3 reads CASSFALAGGEETQYL. In nucleotides, the CDR3 is TGTGCCAGCAGCTTCGCACTAGCGGGGGGGGAAGAGACCCAGTACTTA.

The chain links TRBV30 to TRBJ1-1; no reliable D call. Deletions cut 2 bases from V and 7 bases from J, with 11 bases between. The CDR3 totals 12 residues. Germline V gene sequence: CDR1 GTSNPN, CDR2 SVGIG (reference sequence). The CDR3 region has the DNA TGTGCCTGGAGTCTAGCGATGGGTGAAGCTTTCTTT. Protein sequence: CAWSLAMGEAFF.

This clonotype was seen only a few times. The rearrangement joins TRBV27 to TRBJ2-1; 9 bases line up with TRBD1. The CDR3 consists of 15 residues. V gave up 6 bases and J gave up 5 bases; unmatched junction bases: 8. Germline-derived CDR1 and CDR2 are MNHEY and SMNVEV (reference sequence). The CDR3 coding sequence is TGTGCCAGCAGCATCAGGGACAGGGCACACAATGAGCAGTTCTTC. Its translation is CASSIRDRAHNEQFF.

In its sample, this clonotype was seen many times. The CDR3 reads CASSPRGGRGRDTQYF. CDR3 in DNA: TGTGCCAGCAGCCCCCGTGGAGGGAGAGGGAGAGATACGCAGTATTTT. The chain joins TRBV7-6 to TRBJ2-3, with a tentative D call TRBD2 (6 bases). The germline gives CDR1 SGHVS, CDR2 FNYEAQ. V was shortened by 5 bases and J by 5 bases, with 20 bases between the two germline ends. The CDR3 sequence is 16 residues long.

In this sample, this clonotype turned up a few times. V is TRBV28 and J is TRBJ1-2; no clear D. The CDR3 loop spans 14 amino acids. Germline V lookup: CDR1 MDHEN, CDR2 SYDVKM. Trimming removed 4 bases from V and 6 bases from J, with 15 bases in between. The CDR3 sequence is CASSYLYGLNGYTF. The CDR3, as DNA: TGTGCCAGCAGTTACCTGTACGGATTAAATGGCTACACCTTC.

At least ten counts were recorded for this clonotype. The V and J genes are TRBV14 and TRBJ2-5; D gene uncertain. Trimming pared 1 base from V and 9 bases from J, leaving 9 bases between. CDR3 length equals 12 residues. CDR1 and CDR2 from the germline V gene are SGHDN and FVKESK. CDR3 sequence: CASSQGAWAQYF. In nucleotides, the CDR3 is TGTGCCAGCAGCCAAGGGGCCTGGGCCCAGTACTTC.

This clonotype was recorded at least ten times. The CDR3 loop reads CASSRTPYNEQFF. The CDR3 region has the DNA TGTGCCAGCAGCCGGACTCCCTACAATGAGCAGTTCTTC. The V gene is TRBV27, the J gene TRBJ2-1; D may be TRBD2 (5 bases). CDR1 and CDR2 from the germline V gene are MNHEY and SMNVEV (reference sequence). Trimming stripped 6 bases from V and 2 bases from J, with 8 bases between. The length of the CDR3 is 13 residues.

This clonotype has at least ten counts. The genes are TRBV6-1 and TRBJ2-7; possibly TRBD1 or TRBD2 for D (5 bases each). V lost 6 bases and J lost 7, with 16 bases in between. The length of the CDR3 is 13 residues. Germline-derived CDR1 and CDR2 are MNHNS and SASEGT. CDR3 in amino acids: CASRPLGTGEQYF. CDR3 nucleotides: TGTGCCAGCAGACCACTAGGGACCGGGGAGCAGTACTTC.

Ten or more counts support this clonotype. This chain links TRBV7-9 with TRBJ2-7, with 8 bases identical to TRBD2. The J segment lost 4 bases and the V segment lost 4 bases, leaving 15 bases of the junction unmatched. This CDR3 contains 17 residues. CDR1 is SEHNR, CDR2 FQNEAQ, per germline (reference sequence). This chain's CDR3 is CASSSAGGAGVDYEQYF. CDR3 coding DNA: TGTGCCAGCAGCTCAGCTGGAGGAGCGGGAGTCGATTACGAGCAGTACTTC.

This clonotype was found many times. The gene calls are TRBV7-9 and TRBJ2-5, with D perhaps assigned TRBD1 or TRBD2 (5 bases each). V lost 4 bases and J 5 bases, leaving 20 bases between the germline ends. CDR1 is SEHNR and CDR2 is FQNEAQ in the germline V gene (reference sequence). This CDR3 has 16 residues. The CDR3, as DNA: TGTGCCAGCAGCTCATTAAGCCGGGACGAGAGGGAGACCCAGTACTTC. The encoded protein is CASSSLSRDERETQYF.

Note on this clonotype: Mismatch with germline at one junction end may stem from a read error. The V gene is TRBV7-8, the J gene TRBJ1-5; 9 bases align to TRBD1. The CDR3 has 19 residues. Germline lookup yields CDR1 SGHVS and CDR2 FQNEAQ. Here the CDR3 DNA reads TGTGCCTGCAGCTTAGCTTTGGGACAGGGTTTTTTGAGCAATCAGCCCCAGCATTTT. It translates to CACSLALGQGFLSNQPQHF.

This rearrangement joins TRBV6-5 to TRBJ2-7; the match to TRBD2 covers 9 bases. The V segment lost 7 bases and the J segment 4 bases; nucleotides outside the gene matches: 17. Germline CDR1 is MNHEY and CDR2 is SVGAGI. CDR3 size: 17 residues. The CDR3 spells CASIGLAGRSRIYEQYF. DNA for the CDR3: TGTGCCAGCATTGGCCTAGCGGGACGATCCCGCATATACGAGCAGTACTTC.

The chain joins TRBV28 to TRBJ2-3, with TRBD2 identical over 11 bases. The germline V gene encodes CDR1 MDHEN and CDR2 SYDVKM. CDR3 size: 16 residues. The V segment lost 8 bases and the J segment 4 bases; nucleotides outside the gene matches: 11. In nucleotides, the CDR3 is TGTGCCAGCGGAGACTTAGCGGGAGGGCCAGCAGATACGCAGTATTTT. Its protein product is CASGDLAGGPADTQYF.

This chain connects TRBV9 to TRBJ2-1; 7 bases are shared with TRBD2. The trim removed 6 bases at V and 6 bases at J, leaving 12 bases unmatched. The V gene's germline CDR1 is SGDLS and CDR2 YYNGEE. This CDR3 has 15 amino acids. CDR3 amino acids: CASTVTGLAANEQFF. CDR3 sequence (DNA): TGTGCCAGCACCGTGACGGGGCTAGCGGCCAATGAGCAGTTCTTC.

This clonotype was recorded many times. This chain uses TRBV7-9 with TRBJ1-1; 7 nucleotides line up with TRBD1. The CDR3 is 14 amino acids. The germline gives CDR1 SEHNR, CDR2 FQNEAQ (reference sequence). V trimming: 5 bases; J trimming: 6 bases; junction bases outside the gene matches: 9. In nucleotides, the CDR3 is TGTGCCAGCAGCCCGGGGCAGGGGGTAGCTGAAGCTTTCTTT. Its protein is CASSPGQGVAEAFF.

This clonotype appeared many times. The chain combines TRBV6-1 with TRBJ2-3; D not certain. V lost 1 base, J lost 2 bases, and 16 bases lay in between. The CDR3 length is 17 residues. Germline-derived CDR1 and CDR2 are MNHNS and SASEGT. DNA for the CDR3: TGTGCCAGCAGTGAAGAAGAGGAGTCACCCCTCACAGATACGCAGTATTTT. This sequence encodes CASSEEEESPLTDTQYF.

This clonotype was seen repeatedly, ten times or more. The J gene is TRBJ2-1, the V gene TRBV11-3; D gene uncertain. Germline CDR1 is SGHNT and CDR2 is YENEEA. The CDR3 contains 13 residues. Trimming shortened V by 0 bases and J by 2 bases, and 2 bases separated the two germline ends. This chain's CDR3 is CASSLDPYNEQFF. DNA for the CDR3: TGTGCCAGCAGCTTAGATCCCTACAATGAGCAGTTCTTC.

This clonotype has at least ten counts. The rearrangement uses TRBV11-2 and TRBJ2-7, with D maybe TRBD2 (5 bases). The CDR3 covers 13 residues. Germline CDR1 reads SGHAT; CDR2 reads FQNNGV. V dropped 5 bases and J dropped 1 base, with 9 bases sitting between them. CDR3 region: CASSVPGSYEQYF. CDR3 DNA: TGTGCCAGCAGCGTGCCGGGGTCCTACGAGCAGTACTTC.

On this clonotype: A much bigger clone sits one base away, suggesting this may be a read error. In nucleotides, the CDR3 is TGTGCCAGCAGCTTAGCGGGGGGGGAAGGAGATACGCAGTATTTT. It translates to CASSLAGGEGDTQYF. The chain couples TRBV7-6 to TRBJ2-3; TRBD2 agrees at 7 bases. Trimming cost V 0 bases and J 5 bases; bases outside gene matches: 5. In germline, CDR1 is SGHVS, CDR2 FNYEAQ. The CDR3 contains 15 residues.

Regarding this clonotype: This may stem from a read error, because a much larger clone lies one nucleotide away. The chain employs TRBV28 and TRBJ1-3, with D maybe TRBD1 (5 bases). The germline V gene encodes CDR1 MDHEN and CDR2 SYDVKM. The CDR3 runs 16 residues. Deletions cut 7 bases from V and 0 bases from J, with 16 bases between. The CDR3, as DNA: TGTGCCAGCAATATGGGGGGAACCTACTCTGGAAACACCATATATTTT. This gives the protein CASNMGGTYSGNTIYF.

In the case of this clonotype: At one end, the junction sequence differs from germline, possibly due to a read error. The J gene is TRBJ2-1, the V gene TRBV28, with 10 positions matching TRBD2. The CDR3 is made up of 18 amino acids. From germline, CDR1 is MDHEN and CDR2 SYDVKM. The CDR3 sequence: CASSLRTTSGPSYNGQFF. The DNA for the CDR3 is TGTGCCAGCAGCCTTAGGACGACTAGCGGGCCTTCCTACAATGGGCAGTTCTTC.

This clonotype was recorded a few times. The J gene is TRBJ1-6, the V gene TRBV20-1; no firm D call. This CDR3 contains 17 residues. The germline V and J ends were trimmed by 0 bases and 1 base, with 13 bases remaining between them. Per germline, CDR1 DFQATT and CDR2 SNEGSKA (reference sequence). CDR3 sequence: CSARDRGSSSYNSPLHF. The CDR3 bases are TGCAGTGCTAGAGATCGAGGGAGTTCGTCCTATAATTCACCCCTCCACTTT.

This clonotype occurred many times. V gene TRBV24-1 combines with J gene TRBJ1-2, with unresolved D. The germline gives CDR1 KGHDR, CDR2 SFDVKD. Trimming took off 4 bases at V and 8 bases at J, with 19 bases between the two ends. The CDR3 extends over 15 amino acids. The CDR3 bases are TGTGCCACCAGTGACTCGGACTCACTAAGACGGGGCTACACCTTC. Translation: CATSDSDSLRRGYTF.